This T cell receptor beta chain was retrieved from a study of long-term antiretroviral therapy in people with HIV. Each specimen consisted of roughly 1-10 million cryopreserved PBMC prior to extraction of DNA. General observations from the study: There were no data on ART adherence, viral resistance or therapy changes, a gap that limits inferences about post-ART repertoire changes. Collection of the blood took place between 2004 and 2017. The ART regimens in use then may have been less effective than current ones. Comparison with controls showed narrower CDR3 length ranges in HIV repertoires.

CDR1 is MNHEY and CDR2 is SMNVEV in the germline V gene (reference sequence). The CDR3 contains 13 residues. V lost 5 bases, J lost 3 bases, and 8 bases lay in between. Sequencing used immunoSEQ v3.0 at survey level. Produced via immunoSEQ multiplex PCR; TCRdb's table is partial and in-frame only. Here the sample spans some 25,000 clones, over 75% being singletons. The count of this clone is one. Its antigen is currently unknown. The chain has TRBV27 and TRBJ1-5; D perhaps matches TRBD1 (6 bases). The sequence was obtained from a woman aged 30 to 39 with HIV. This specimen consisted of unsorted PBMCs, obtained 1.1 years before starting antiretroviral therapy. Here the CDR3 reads CASSRQANQPQHF. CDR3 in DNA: TGTGCCAGCAGTCGACAGGCCAATCAGCCCCAGCATTTT.